This TCR beta chain comes out of a study of T cell responses to AZD1222 COVID-19 vaccine (dated by TCRdb to 2020 to 2023). Notes on the research overall: Because spike-specific TCR depth and breadth did not differ between the two schedules, AZD1222 recipients who got a second dose at roughly 4 weeks were pooled with those who got a second dose at roughly 12 weeks. A total of 233 trial participants underwent TCR sequencing, of whom about 210 received two doses of AZD1222 and about 25 received two doses of the MenACWY control vaccine. Trial participants were enrolled by age into 18-55, 56-69 and 70-plus year subgroups, with roughly 160, 29 and 62 TCR-sequenced participants respectively.

Study-level results and caveats: Reportedly, close to half of the unique spike-specific TCRs recognized epitopes lying outside the regions that are mutated in the B.1.351 and B.1.1.7 variants. The 56-69-year group was small, and its depth increase did not reach significance, likely because of low power. Because no day 14 peak-response samples were available, repertoires were characterized only after the peak T cell response. Most participants were white British and females outnumbered males, and the authors suggested that clonal diversity may have been underestimated. Only a handful of AZD1222 recipients were SARS-CoV-2 seropositive at baseline, limiting conclusions about previously exposed vaccinees. Vaccine-associated CD4 TCRs spanned the whole spike protein, with dominant responses in regions 160-218 and 743-854. Spike-specific TCR breadth and depth rose significantly after two AZD1222 doses compared with day 0 and with MenACWY recipients.

The sample holds one count of this clone. Its target antigen remains unknown. There are no base qualities to consult, and no much larger clone falls within one base. The CDR3 regions of human TCRbeta chains were subjected to immunosequencing. As for the original processing: Repertoire TCRs were checked for matches against a reference library of SARS-CoV-2-specific TCRs that had been generated using the MIRA antigen-specificity platform. Breadth was defined as the fraction of unique TCRs that were SARS-CoV-2-associated. Depth was defined as the fraction of total T cells that were SARS-CoV-2-associated. Using the MIRA data, each spike-specific TCR was assigned both to the spike region to which the TCR was reactive and to a CD4 or CD8 class. Log10-transformed breadth and depth values were compared by one-way ANOVA with Sidak's multiple comparisons tests. TCRdb provides this immuneACCESS table in a form limited to in-frame rearrangements. Some clones are lacking; in checked studies, under half of them reflect an unresolved V gene, and why the rest are absent is not known. Clone size and the V and J calls come from that table; the DNA yielded D and trimming. In all, the sample holds around 180,000 clones, and 90% of those were seen once. Roughly 6.5% of the sample is in the top ten clones.

Sample time point, as interpreted from the label and publication: baseline before first vaccination. Vaccinee samples were obtained from the UK trials COV001 and COV002, which included a single-blind randomized controlled phase 2/3 trial of AZD1222 (ChAdOx1 nCoV-19) in healthy adults. For TCRbeta chain sequencing, PBMC samples from trial participants were taken at day 0 and at day 28 after the second dose. The CDR3 goes from the cysteine to the phenylalanine over 16 residues. Only the CDR3 portion is preserved as DNA: 48 bases, with reading frame beginning at the first base. Trimming at the junction amounts to 5 bases on V and 3 bases on J, and the germline ends lie 19 bases apart. CDR1 and CDR2 are drawn from the germline V gene (reference sequence): MNHEY, SMNVEV.

This clonotype was obtained from an adult in good health. The chain was built from TRBV27 and TRBJ2-5, with TRBD2 tentatively as D gene (7 bases match). The material sequenced was peripheral blood, taken on day 0 of AZD1222 vaccination. The nucleotide sequence reads as follows: TGTGCCAGCAGTCAAGGGGGGAGGGGTGCTGAAGAGACCCAGTACTTC. Translated, this gives CASSQGGRGAEETQYF.